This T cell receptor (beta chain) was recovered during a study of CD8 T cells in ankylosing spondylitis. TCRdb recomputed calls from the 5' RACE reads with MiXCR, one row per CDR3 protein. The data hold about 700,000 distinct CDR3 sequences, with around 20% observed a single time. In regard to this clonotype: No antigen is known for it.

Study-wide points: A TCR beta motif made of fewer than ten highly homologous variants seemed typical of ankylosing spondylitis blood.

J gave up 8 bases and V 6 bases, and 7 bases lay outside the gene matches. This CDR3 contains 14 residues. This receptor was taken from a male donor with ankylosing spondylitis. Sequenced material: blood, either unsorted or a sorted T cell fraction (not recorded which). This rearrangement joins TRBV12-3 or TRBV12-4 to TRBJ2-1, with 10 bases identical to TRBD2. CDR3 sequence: CASRKSGRVDEQFF. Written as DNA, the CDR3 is TGTGCCAGCAGGAAAAGCGGGAGGGTCGATGAGCAGTTCTTC.